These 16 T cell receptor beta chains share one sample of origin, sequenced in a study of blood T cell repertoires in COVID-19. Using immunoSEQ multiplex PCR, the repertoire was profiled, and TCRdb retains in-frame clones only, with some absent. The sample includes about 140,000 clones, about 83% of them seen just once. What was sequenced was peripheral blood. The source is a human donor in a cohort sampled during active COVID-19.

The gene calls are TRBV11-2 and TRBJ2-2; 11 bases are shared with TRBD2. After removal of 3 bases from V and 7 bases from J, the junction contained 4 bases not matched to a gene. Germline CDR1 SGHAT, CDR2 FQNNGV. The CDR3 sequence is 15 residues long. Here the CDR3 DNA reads TGTGCCAGCAGCTTTATAGCGGGAGGGGTCGGGGAGCTGTTTTTT. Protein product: CASSFIAGGVGELFF.

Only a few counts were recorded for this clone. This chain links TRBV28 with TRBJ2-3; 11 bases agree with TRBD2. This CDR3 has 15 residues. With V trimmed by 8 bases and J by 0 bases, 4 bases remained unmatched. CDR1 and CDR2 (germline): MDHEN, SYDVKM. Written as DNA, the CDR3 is TGTGCCAGCGAAGGGACTAGCGGTAGCACAGATACGCAGTATTTT. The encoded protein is CASEGTSGSTDTQYF.

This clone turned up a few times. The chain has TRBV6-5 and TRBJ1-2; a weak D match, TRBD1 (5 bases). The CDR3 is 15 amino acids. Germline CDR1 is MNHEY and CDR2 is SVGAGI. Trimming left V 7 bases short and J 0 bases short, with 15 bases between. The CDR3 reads CASNSRGSSNYGYTF. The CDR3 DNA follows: TGTGCCAGCAACTCAAGGGGCAGTTCTAACTATGGCTACACCTTC.

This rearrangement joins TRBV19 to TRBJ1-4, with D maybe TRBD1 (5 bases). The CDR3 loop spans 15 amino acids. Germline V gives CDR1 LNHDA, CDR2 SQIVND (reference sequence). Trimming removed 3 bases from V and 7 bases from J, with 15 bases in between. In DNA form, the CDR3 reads TGTGCCAGTAGTATCCCCGGGCGGGGGAGTGAAAAACTGTTTTTT. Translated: CASSIPGRGSEKLFF.

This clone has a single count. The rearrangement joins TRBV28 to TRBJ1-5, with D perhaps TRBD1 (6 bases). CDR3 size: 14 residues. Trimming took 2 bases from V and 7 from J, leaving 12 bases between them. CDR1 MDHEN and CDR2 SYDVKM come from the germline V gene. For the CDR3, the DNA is TGTGCCAGCAGTTTAGGGTATAGGGGGCAGCCCCAGCATTTT. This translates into CASSLGYRGQPQHF.

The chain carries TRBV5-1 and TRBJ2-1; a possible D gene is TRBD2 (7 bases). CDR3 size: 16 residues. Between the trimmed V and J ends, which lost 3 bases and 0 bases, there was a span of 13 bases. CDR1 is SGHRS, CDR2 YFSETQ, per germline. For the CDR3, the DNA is TGCGCCAGCAGCTCGCGGGGGCTGAGCTCCTACAATGAGCAGTTCTTC. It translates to CASSSRGLSSYNEQFF.

The CDR3 protein is CASSPPGTGRNEQFF. The CDR3 DNA follows: TGTGCCAGCAGTCCCCCTGGGACAGGGAGGAATGAGCAGTTCTTC. The chain recombines TRBV6-5 with TRBJ2-1, with 9 nucleotides matching TRBD1. Germline V lookup: CDR1 MNHEY, CDR2 SVGAGI. This CDR3 contains 15 residues. Trimming cost V 5 bases and J 7 bases; bases outside gene matches: 9.

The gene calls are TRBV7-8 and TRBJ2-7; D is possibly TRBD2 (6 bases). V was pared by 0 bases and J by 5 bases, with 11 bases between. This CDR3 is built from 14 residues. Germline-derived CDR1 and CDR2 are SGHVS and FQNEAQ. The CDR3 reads CASSLALWGDEQYF. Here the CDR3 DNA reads TGTGCCAGCAGCTTAGCGCTATGGGGGGACGAGCAGTACTTC.

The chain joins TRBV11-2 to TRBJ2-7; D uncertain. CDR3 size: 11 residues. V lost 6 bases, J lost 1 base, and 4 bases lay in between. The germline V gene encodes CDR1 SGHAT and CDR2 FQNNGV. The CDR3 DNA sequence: TGTGCCAGCAGGGCTTCCTACGAGCAGTACTTC. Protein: CASRASYEQYF.

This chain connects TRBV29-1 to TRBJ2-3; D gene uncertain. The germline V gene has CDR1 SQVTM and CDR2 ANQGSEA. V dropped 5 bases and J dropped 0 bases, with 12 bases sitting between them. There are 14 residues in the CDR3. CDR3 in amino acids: CSVPLLASTDTQYF. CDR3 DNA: TGCAGCGTTCCCCTTTTGGCTAGCACAGATACGCAGTATTTT.

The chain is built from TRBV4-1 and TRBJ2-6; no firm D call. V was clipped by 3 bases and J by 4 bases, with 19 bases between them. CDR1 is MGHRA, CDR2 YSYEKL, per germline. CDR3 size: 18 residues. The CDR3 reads CASSQPLLRRTGANVLTF. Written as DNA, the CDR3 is TGCGCCAGCAGCCAGCCGCTTCTTCGTCGTACAGGGGCCAACGTCCTGACTTTC.

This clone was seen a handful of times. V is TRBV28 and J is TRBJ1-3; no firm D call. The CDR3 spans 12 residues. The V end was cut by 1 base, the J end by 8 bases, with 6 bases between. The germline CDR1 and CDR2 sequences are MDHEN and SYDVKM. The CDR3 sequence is CASSLFGDTIYF. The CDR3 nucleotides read TGTGCCAGCAGTTTATTCGGGGACACCATATATTTT.

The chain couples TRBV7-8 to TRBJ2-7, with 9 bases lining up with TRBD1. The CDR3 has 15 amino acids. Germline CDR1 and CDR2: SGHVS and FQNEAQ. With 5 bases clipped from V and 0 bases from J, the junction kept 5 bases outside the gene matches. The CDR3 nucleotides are TGTGCCAGCAGCCTCCGGGACAGGGACTCCTACGAGCAGTACTTC. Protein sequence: CASSLRDRDSYEQYF.

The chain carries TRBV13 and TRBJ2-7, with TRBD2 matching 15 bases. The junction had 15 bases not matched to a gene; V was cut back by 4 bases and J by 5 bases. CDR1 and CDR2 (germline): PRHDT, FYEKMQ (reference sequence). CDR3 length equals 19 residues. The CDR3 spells CASSSWTSGRAGAPNEQYF. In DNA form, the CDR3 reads TGTGCCAGCAGCTCGTGGACTAGCGGGAGGGCCGGGGCCCCTAACGAGCAGTACTTC.

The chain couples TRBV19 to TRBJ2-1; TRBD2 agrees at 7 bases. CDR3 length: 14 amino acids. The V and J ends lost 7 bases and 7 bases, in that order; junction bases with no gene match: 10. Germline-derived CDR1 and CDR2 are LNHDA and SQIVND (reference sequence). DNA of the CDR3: TGTGCCAGTACCAAAAGCGGGATAGGGAATGAGCAGTTCTTC. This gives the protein CASTKSGIGNEQFF.

The CDR3 is CASSIPPPRGQPNSPLHF. CDR3 bases: TGTGCCAGTAGTATCCCTCCTCCCCGGGGACAGCCTAATTCACCCCTCCACTTT. The J gene is TRBJ1-6, the V gene TRBV19, with TRBD1 matching 7 bases. Losses at the gene ends were 3 bases for V and 6 bases for J; bases not matched to a gene: 14. This CDR3 has 18 amino acids. Germline lookup yields CDR1 LNHDA and CDR2 SQIVND (reference sequence).